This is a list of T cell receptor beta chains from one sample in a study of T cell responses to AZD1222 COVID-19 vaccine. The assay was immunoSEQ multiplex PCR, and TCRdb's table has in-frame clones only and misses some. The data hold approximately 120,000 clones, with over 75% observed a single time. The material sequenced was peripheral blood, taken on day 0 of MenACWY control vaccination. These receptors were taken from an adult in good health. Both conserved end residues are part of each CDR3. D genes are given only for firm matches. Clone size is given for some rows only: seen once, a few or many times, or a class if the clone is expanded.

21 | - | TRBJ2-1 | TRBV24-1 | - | TGTGCCACCAGTGATCCTAGGTCCCTACAAGGGGTGGGGGAGAATGTGAATGAGCAGTTCTTC | CATSDPRSLQGVGENVNEQFF
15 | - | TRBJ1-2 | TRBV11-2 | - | TGTGCCAGCAGCTTACCGTACACGGGGTTGGATGGCTACACCTTC | CASSLPYTGLDGYTF
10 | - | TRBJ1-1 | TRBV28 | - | TGTGCCAGCAGGGAGACTGAAGCTTTCTTT | CASRETEAFF
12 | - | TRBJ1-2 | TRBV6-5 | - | TGTGCCAGCAGTAGGGGGGGCTATGGCTACACCTTC | CASSRGGYGYTF
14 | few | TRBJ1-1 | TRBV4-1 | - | TGCGCCAGCAGCCAAGGAGTGACTAACACTGAAGCTTTCTTT | CASSQGVTNTEAFF
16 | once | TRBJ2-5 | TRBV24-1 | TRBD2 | TGTGCCACCAGTGATTTCCTAGCGGGGGGCAGGGAGACCCAGTACTTC | CATSDFLAGGRETQYF
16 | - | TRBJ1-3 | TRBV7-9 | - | TGTGCCAGCAGCCGGACGGTATTGCAGTGGGGAAACACCATATATTTT | CASSRTVLQWGNTIYF
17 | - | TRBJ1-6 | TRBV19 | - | TGTGCCAGTAGTATAACGTCAAGGAGCTCCTATAATTCACCCCTCCACTTT | CASSITSRSSYNSPLHF
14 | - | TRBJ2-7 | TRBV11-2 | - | TGTGCCAGCAGCTTAGGGGGCAGTTCCTACGAGCAGTACTTC | CASSLGGSSYEQYF
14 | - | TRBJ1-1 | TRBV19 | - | TGTGCCAGTAGTAGGGACCCGAATGGGCCTGAAGCTTTCTTT | CASSRDPNGPEAFF
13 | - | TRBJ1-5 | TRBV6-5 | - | TGTGCCAGCAGTTACACCCCCAATCAGCCCCAGCATTTT | CASSYTPNQPQHF
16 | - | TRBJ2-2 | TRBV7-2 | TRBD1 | TGTGCCAGCAGCTTAGGCCCGGGACAGGTCCGAAAGGAGCTGTTTTTT | CASSLGPGQVRKELFF
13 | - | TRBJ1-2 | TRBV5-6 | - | TGTGCCAGCAGCCCGGGGGAGACGTATGGCTACACCTTC | CASSPGETYGYTF